The rows below give T cell receptor beta chains drawn from one sample of a study of T cells in Graves' hyperthyroidism and ophthalmopathy. MiXCR, run by TCRdb on the multiplex PCR reads, gives a single entry per CDR3 protein. The table records roughly 510,000 distinct CDR3 sequences, 20% of them present only once. The specimen was blood. These receptor sequences come from a young man with Graves' hyperthyroidism. CDR3s include the opening cysteine and the closing phenylalanine or tryptophan. Fields, in order: D gene, J gene, V gene, CDR3 protein. A D gene is named only where the DNA matches it firmly.

>-|TRBJ1-5|TRBV6-1
CASRHPFNQPQHF
>-|TRBJ2-4|TRBV28
CASSLRGLGNIQYF
>-|TRBJ1-3|TRBV5-1
CASSLGLFWEDTIYF
>TRBD2|TRBJ2-7|TRBV12-3/TRBV12-4
CASSLRAGGPYEQYF
>TRBD1|TRBJ2-2|TRBV30
CAWSVRDRDTGELFF
>TRBD2|TRBJ2-5|TRBV15
CATSRVLAGGPGYF
>TRBD1|TRBJ1-2|TRBV12-3/TRBV12-4
CATSRQGRNYGYTF
>-|TRBJ2-7|TRBV28
CASSSPGLGNEQYF
>TRBD2|TRBJ2-7|TRBV20-1
CSALLAGGTYEQYF
>-|TRBJ1-2|TRBV28
CASSSLHISPHGYTF
>-|TRBJ1-1|TRBV27
CASSPSLTSTEAFF
>-|TRBJ1-5|TRBV19
CATSGSLFGGNQPQHF
>-|TRBJ2-5|TRBV5-1
CASSHRGSGETQYF
>-|TRBJ2-7|TRBV7-9
CASSLGRLVYEQYF
>TRBD1|TRBJ2-7|TRBV4-1
CASSPGTGATYEQYF
>-|TRBJ1-2|TRBV18
CASSPPGGPVYGYTF
>-|TRBJ2-5|TRBV6-1
CASSPPSGAETQYF
>-|TRBJ1-3|TRBV12-3/TRBV12-4
CASRPRGNSGNTIYF
>TRBD1|TRBJ1-2|TRBV12-3/TRBV12-4
CASRGLGQGALGYTF
>TRBD2|TRBJ2-5|TRBV10-2
CASSELGLAGQTQYF
>-|TRBJ2-2|TRBV11-2
CASSLGRGRPNTGELFF
>TRBD2|TRBJ2-2|TRBV13
CASSFGLAGLNTGELFF
>-|TRBJ2-7|TRBV20-1
CSARDPPSYEQYF
>TRBD1|TRBJ1-5|TRBV28
CASSRNRGFESPQHF
>-|TRBJ2-7|TRBV11-2
CASRPLTGNEQYF
>-|TRBJ2-7|TRBV4-1
CASSQDVFHEQYF
>-|TRBJ1-3|TRBV29-1
CSARGRNTIYF
>TRBD1|TRBJ1-2|TRBV4-1
CASSQPGQGDYGYTF
>-|TRBJ1-1|TRBV6-4
CASSASTRGDTEAFF
>-|TRBJ1-5|TRBV19
CASSIKARDSNQPQHF
>-|TRBJ1-5|TRBV6-5
CASSSSGTWDQPQHF
>-|TRBJ1-5|TRBV4-2
CASSQDGMGAPQHF
>-|TRBJ2-7|TRBV5-1
CASSFLGSGEQYF
>-|TRBJ1-5|TRBV19
CASSIDSTDSQPQHF
>-|TRBJ1-5|TRBV6-1
CASSDRDQPQHF
>-|TRBJ2-7|TRBV3-1
CASSQGVAVSSYEQYF
>TRBD1|TRBJ2-7|TRBV12-3/TRBV12-4
CASPRGDRGRKYEQYF
>-|TRBJ1-1|TRBV12-3/TRBV12-4
CASSYMGGTEAFF
>TRBD1|TRBJ1-1|TRBV7-8
CASRPRTGANKAFF